This T cell receptor beta chain was identified in a study of tumor-infiltrating lymphocytes in localized non-small cell lung cancer. Points from the study as a whole: Higher tumor T cell infiltration than in uninvolved lung was supported by TCRbeta sequencing.

Method: immunoSEQ multiplex PCR; TCRdb's copy keeps in-frame clones and lacks some. The table lists 12,000 or so clones, about three quarters of them singletons, with less than 20% in the top ten. To note about this clone: Its target is not known.

The germline V gene has CDR1 MNHEY and CDR2 SVGAGI. This CDR3 has 16 residues. V was cut by 0 bases and J by 0 bases, with 12 bases left in between. The TCR was taken from a human donor with non-small cell lung cancer. Sequences were obtained from uninvolved lung tissue not adjacent to the tumor. The rearrangement links TRBV6-5 to TRBJ2-7; D is uncertain. In DNA, the CDR3 is TGTGCCAGCAGTTACTCGAGTGACACCTACTCCTACGAGCAGTACTTC. Translated, it gives CASSYSSDTYSYEQYF.